These 5 T cell receptor beta chains were sequenced from one sample in a study of response to subunit inactivated influenza vaccine. TCRdb fed the RT-PCR reads into MiXCR, producing one record per CDR3 protein. Altogether about 160,000 distinct CDR3 sequences are present, about 11% being singletons, with the ten largest covering 9.5% to 15%. The sequencing used non-naive T cells sorted from PBMCs, collected roughly 48 days after vaccination. These TCRs come from a man aged 50-60 years who received an inactivated influenza vaccine.

This clonotype was seen more than once but under ten times. The rearrangement links TRBV28 to TRBJ1-3; no reliable D call. V shed 6 bases and J shed 0 bases, with 12 bases lying between them. Per the germline V gene, CDR1 is MDHEN and CDR2 is SYDVKM. The CDR3 is made up of 15 amino acids. For the CDR3, the DNA is TGTGCCAGCAGACCTCCAGGTGGCTCTGGAAACACCATATATTTT. It yields the protein CASRPPGGSGNTIYF.

This clonotype was recorded many times. The chain uses TRBV20-1 and TRBJ2-7; D is unresolved. The V gene lost 3 bases and the J gene lost 2 bases, with 8 bases spanning the gap. The germline V gene encodes CDR1 DFQATT and CDR2 SNEGSKA (reference sequence). The CDR3 consists of 12 residues. The CDR3 region is CSASVLTYEQYF. CDR3 in DNA: TGCAGTGCTAGCGTACTAACCTACGAGCAGTACTTC.

This clonotype was observed at least ten times. The V call is TRBV20-1, the J call TRBJ2-3; D not resolved. The V gene lost 6 bases and the J gene lost 4 bases, with 20 bases spanning the gap. This CDR3 has 15 residues. Germline V CDR1 and CDR2: DFQATT, SNEGSKA (reference sequence). CDR3: CSAPVLPHRADTQYF. CDR3 in DNA: TGCAGTGCCCCGGTGCTCCCCCACCGGGCAGATACGCAGTATTTT.

This clonotype appeared a few times. This rearrangement joins TRBV20-1 to TRBJ2-7, with D hard to call. The V end was cut by 8 bases, the J end by 9 bases, with 26 bases between. There are 14 residues in the CDR3. Per germline, CDR1 DFQATT and CDR2 SNEGSKA (reference sequence). CDR3 sequence reads: CSSEPPGPQKGQYF. The CDR3 region has the DNA TGCAGTTCGGAGCCCCCCGGCCCGCAAAAGGGGCAGTACTTC.

A few counts support this clonotype. V is TRBV28 and J is TRBJ1-4; D not certain. V gave up 6 bases and J gave up 6 bases, with 8 bases separating them. The CDR3 covers 12 residues. Germline lookup yields CDR1 MDHEN and CDR2 SYDVKM. Written as DNA, the CDR3 is TGTGCCAGCAGGGAAAGAGATGAAAAACTGTTTTTT. Protein: CASRERDEKLFF.